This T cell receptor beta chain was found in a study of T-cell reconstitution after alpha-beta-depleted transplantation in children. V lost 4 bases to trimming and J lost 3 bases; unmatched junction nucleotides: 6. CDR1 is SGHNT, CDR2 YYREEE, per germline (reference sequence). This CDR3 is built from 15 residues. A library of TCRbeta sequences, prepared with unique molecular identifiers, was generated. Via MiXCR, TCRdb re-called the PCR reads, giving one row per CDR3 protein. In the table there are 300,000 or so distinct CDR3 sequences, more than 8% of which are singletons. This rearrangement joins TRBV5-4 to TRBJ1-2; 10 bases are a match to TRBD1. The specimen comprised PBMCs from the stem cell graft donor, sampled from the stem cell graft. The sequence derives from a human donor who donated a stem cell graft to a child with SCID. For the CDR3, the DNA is TGTGCCAGCAGCCCGCAAGGACAGGGGGACTATGGCTACACCTTC. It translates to CASSPQGQGDYGYTF. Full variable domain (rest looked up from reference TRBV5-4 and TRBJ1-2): ETGVTQSPTHLIKTRGQQVTLRCSSQSGHNTVSWYQQALGQGPQFIFQYYREEENGRGNFPPRFSGLQFPNYSSELNVNALELDDSALYLCASSPQGQGDYGYTFGSGTRLTVV.